A single sample gave rise to the 23 T cell receptor beta chains below, sequenced in a study of blood T cell repertoires in COVID-19. Sequenced by immunoSEQ multiplex PCR; TCRdb stores in-frame clones only, minus some. The table has about 200,000 clones, approximately 84% seen once. The sequencing sample was made of peripheral blood. These receptors were taken from a woman aged 70-85 years with active or convalescent COVID-19.

V usage is TRBV6-5 and J usage is TRBJ2-7; TRBD2 agrees at 7 bases. The CDR3 loop spans 14 amino acids. J lost 3 bases, V lost 5 bases, and 7 bases had no gene match. The germline CDR1 and CDR2 sequences are MNHEY and SVGAGI. For the CDR3, the DNA is TGTGCCAGCAGTCGGGGGGACTCCCTCTACGAGCAGTACTTC. This encodes CASSRGDSLYEQYF.

The chain has TRBV6-2 or TRBV6-3 and TRBJ2-1; D gene ambiguous. The CDR3 consists of 12 residues. Looked up from germline, CDR1 is MNHEY and CDR2 is SVGEGT. V lost 5 bases and J lost 7, with 9 bases in between. CDR3 sequence: CASSPVWNEQFF. The CDR3 DNA is TGTGCCAGCAGTCCAGTTTGGAATGAGCAGTTCTTC.

The chain employs TRBV11-2 and TRBJ2-3, with a possible D match to TRBD2 (5 bases). The germline V and J ends were trimmed by 1 base and 2 bases, with 7 bases remaining between them. This CDR3 region has 14 residues. CDR1 is SGHAT and CDR2 is FQNNGV in the germline V gene. The CDR3 DNA follows: TGTGCCAGCAGCTTAGGAGGGTTCACAGATACGCAGTATTTT. It specifies CASSLGGFTDTQYF. Combining the CDR3 with reference TRBV11-2 and TRBJ2-3 gives the whole variable domain EAGVAQSPRYKIIEKRQSVAFWCNPISGHATLYWYQQILGQGPKLLIQFQNNGVVDDSQLPKDRFSAERLKGVDSTLKIQPAKLEDSAVYLCASSLGGFTDTQYFGPGTRLTVL.

The genes are TRBV3-1 (or the pseudogene TRBV3-2) and TRBJ2-7, with 9 positions matching TRBD2. Germline CDR1 and CDR2: LGHDT and YNNKEL (reference sequence). The V segment lost 4 bases and the J segment 3 bases; nucleotides outside the gene matches: 10. The CDR3 has 16 residues. Written as DNA, the CDR3 is TGTGCCAGCAGCCTATCCGTAAAAGCGGGGGGCTACGAGCAGTACTTC. It yields the protein CASSLSVKAGGYEQYF.

The V and J genes are TRBV5-4 and TRBJ2-5; the D is unclear. Germline CDR1 SGHNT, CDR2 YYREEE (reference sequence). The CDR3 is 14 residues long. V was shortened by 0 bases and J by 2 bases, with 8 bases between the two germline ends. The CDR3 nucleotides read TGTGCCAGCAGCTTGGGCACCACACAAGAGACCCAGTACTTC. Translated, it gives CASSLGTTQETQYF.

The V gene is TRBV19, the J gene TRBJ1-5; possibly TRBD1 for D (6 bases). Germline V lookup: CDR1 LNHDA, CDR2 SQIVND (reference sequence). There are 15 residues in the CDR3. The V end lost 6 bases, the J end lost 5 bases, and 17 bases lay between the germline ends. The CDR3 is CASRRTQGLYQPQHF. The DNA for the CDR3 is TGTGCCAGTAGGCGCACGCAGGGGCTGTATCAGCCCCAGCATTTT.

The CDR3 is CASSLGEIYGYTF. Written as DNA, the CDR3 is TGCGCCAGCAGCTTGGGAGAAATTTATGGCTACACCTTC. The J gene is TRBJ1-2, the V gene TRBV5-1; D not resolved. The ends were cut back, 0 bases at V and 5 bases at J, with 8 bases in the middle. The CDR3 has 13 residues. CDR1 is SGHRS and CDR2 is YFSETQ in the germline V gene.

This clone was seen only once. This chain joins TRBV7-8 and TRBJ1-1, with D possibly matching TRBD1 (6 bases). The CDR3 runs 13 residues. Germline V gives CDR1 SGHVS, CDR2 FQNEAQ. Trimming took off 1 base at V and 8 bases at J, with 11 bases between the two ends. The CDR3 sequence: CASSLGTDLEAFF. CDR3 in DNA: TGTGCCAGCAGCTTAGGGACAGACCTAGAAGCTTTCTTT.

This chain joins TRBV5-5 and TRBJ1-6; D gene ambiguous. Germline CDR1 SGHKS, CDR2 YYEKEE (reference sequence). The V end lost 0 bases, the J end lost 10 bases, and 5 bases lay between the germline ends. CDR3 length: 12 amino acids. CDR3 DNA sequence: TGTGCCAGCAGCTTGGTCAGGTCACCCCTCCACTTT. Its protein is CASSLVRSPLHF. Full variable domain (remainder filled in from reference TRBV5-5 and TRBJ1-6): DAGVTQSPTHLIKTRGQQVTLRCSPISGHKSVSWYQQVLGQGPQFIFQYYEKEERGRGNFPDRFSARQFPNYSSELNVNALLLGDSALYLCASSLVRSPLHFGNGTRLTVT.

The V call is TRBV3-1 (or the pseudogene TRBV3-2), the J call TRBJ2-5, with D maybe TRBD2 (5 bases). Per germline, CDR1 LGHDT and CDR2 YNNKEL (reference sequence). Trimming took off 3 bases at V and 1 base at J, with 9 bases between the two ends. The CDR3 length is 14 residues. DNA of the CDR3: TGTGCCAGCAGCCAGAGGGCAGGCCAAGAGACCCAGTACTTC. Amino acids: CASSQRAGQETQYF.

This chain links TRBV4-1 with TRBJ2-1; tentatively, D is TRBD2 (5 bases). CDR1 is MGHRA, CDR2 YSYEKL, per germline. The CDR3 has 17 amino acids. V lost 0 bases to trimming and J lost 7 bases, with 19 bases between them. The CDR3 is CASSQELTRTGGNEQFF. The CDR3 region has the DNA TGCGCCAGCAGCCAAGAGCTAACTAGGACGGGCGGGAATGAGCAGTTCTTC.

The chain joins TRBV19 to TRBJ2-2; 12 bases fit TRBD2. CDR3 length equals 15 residues. Germline-derived CDR1 and CDR2 are LNHDA and SQIVND (reference sequence). Germline trimming cut 6 bases from V and 6 bases from J; bases unmatched to any gene: 5. The CDR3 protein is CASSTTSGRPGELFF. In nucleotides, the CDR3 is TGTGCCAGTAGCACCACTAGCGGGAGGCCCGGGGAGCTGTTTTTT.

The gene calls are TRBV6-1 and TRBJ1-2; 9 nucleotides align to TRBD1. The CDR3 has 15 residues. Germline assignment: CDR1 MNHNS and CDR2 SASEGT. Unmatched junction bases numbered 5, after V lost 1 base and J lost 5 bases. The CDR3 DNA sequence: TGTGCCAGCAGTGAAGAATGGGACAGGGCTTATGGCTACACCTTC. Translation gives CASSEEWDRAYGYTF.

The chain carries TRBV28 and TRBJ2-5; perhaps TRBD1 as D (6 bases). This CDR3 has 15 amino acids. Germline V gives CDR1 MDHEN, CDR2 SYDVKM. Trimming took 2 bases from V and 0 from J, leaving 10 bases between them. Written as DNA, the CDR3 is TGTGCCAGCAGTTTAAGTACAGGGTACCAAGAGACCCAGTACTTC. Amino acids: CASSLSTGYQETQYF.

The V gene is TRBV28, the J gene TRBJ1-1; tentative D call: TRBD1 (6 bases). Trimming left V 4 bases short and J 4 bases short, with 16 bases between. Germline CDR1 MDHEN, CDR2 SYDVKM. This CDR3 has 15 amino acids. CDR3 in amino acids: CASSYTGYIVTEAFF. The CDR3 coding sequence is TGTGCCAGCAGTTATACAGGGTATATTGTCACTGAAGCTTTCTTT.

This chain connects TRBV9 to TRBJ2-2; a possible D gene is TRBD2 (6 bases). Germline values: CDR1 SGDLS, CDR2 YYNGEE. Trimming cost V 4 bases and J 5 bases, with 9 bases left between them. This CDR3 is 13 amino acids long. CDR3 region: CASSTRGTGELFF. The CDR3 DNA is TGTGCCAGCAGCACCCGGGGGACCGGGGAGCTGTTTTTT.

The rearrangement links TRBV7-9 to TRBJ2-7, with 10 bases identical to TRBD2. Germline CDR1 SEHNR, CDR2 FQNEAQ (reference sequence). The CDR3 covers 17 residues. V shed 1 base and J 1 base; nucleotides not matched to a gene: 7. CDR3 residues: CASSLVLAGESSYEQYF. The CDR3 DNA sequence: TGTGCCAGCAGCTTAGTCCTAGCGGGAGAATCTTCCTACGAGCAGTACTTC.

V is TRBV19 and J is TRBJ1-2; 10 nucleotides align to TRBD1. J gave up 3 bases and V 6 bases, and 4 bases lay outside the gene matches. In germline, CDR1 is LNHDA, CDR2 SQIVND (reference sequence). There are 14 residues in the CDR3. Here the CDR3 reads CASSYGQGDYGYTF. DNA of the CDR3: TGTGCCAGTAGCTACGGACAGGGGGACTATGGCTACACCTTC.

Only one count was recorded for this clone. This chain joins TRBV3-1 (or the pseudogene TRBV3-2) and TRBJ2-7, with 14 nucleotides matching TRBD2. With 1 base clipped from V and 7 bases from J, the junction kept 3 bases outside the gene matches. CDR1 and CDR2 from the germline V gene are LGHDT and YNNKEL (reference sequence). The length of the CDR3 is 15 residues. The CDR3 loop reads CASSQGLAGGWEQYF. CDR3 in DNA: TGTGCCAGCAGCCAAGGACTAGCGGGAGGGTGGGAGCAGTACTTC.

The CDR3 sequence is CASSFSKGGNQPQHF. CDR3 DNA: TGTGCCAGCTCGTTTTCCAAAGGGGGCAATCAGCCCCAGCATTTT. This rearrangement joins TRBV6-5 to TRBJ1-5; D may be TRBD1 (5 bases). Germline values: CDR1 MNHEY, CDR2 SVGAGI. The CDR3 runs 15 residues. Deletions cut 8 bases from V and 2 bases from J, with 16 bases between.

The J gene is TRBJ2-1, the V gene TRBV7-2; tentatively, D is TRBD2 (5 bases). V was pared by 2 bases and J by 8 bases, with 10 bases between. Germline CDR1 reads SGHTA; CDR2 reads FQGNSA. The CDR3 has 13 residues. The CDR3 loop is CASSLSLADEQFF. The DNA for the CDR3 is TGTGCCAGCAGCTTAAGTCTAGCCGATGAGCAGTTCTTC.

This rearrangement joins TRBV2 to TRBJ2-7; the match to TRBD1 covers 7 bases. Losses at the gene ends were 6 bases for V and 4 bases for J; bases not matched to a gene: 6. The germline gives CDR1 SNHLY, CDR2 FYNNEI. This CDR3 region has 13 residues. This chain's CDR3 is CASRRPGQYEQYF. CDR3 sequence (DNA): TGTGCCAGCAGGAGACCGGGACAGTACGAGCAGTACTTC.

This chain connects TRBV5-5 to TRBJ1-2, with a weak D call TRBD1 (6 bases). Trimming left V 0 bases short and J 8 bases short, with 14 bases between. Germline V lookup: CDR1 SGHKS, CDR2 YYEKEE (reference sequence). The CDR3 totals 14 residues. CDR3 in amino acids: CASSLDRAPGGYTF. The CDR3 DNA sequence: TGTGCCAGCAGCTTGGACAGGGCGCCGGGAGGCTACACCTTC.